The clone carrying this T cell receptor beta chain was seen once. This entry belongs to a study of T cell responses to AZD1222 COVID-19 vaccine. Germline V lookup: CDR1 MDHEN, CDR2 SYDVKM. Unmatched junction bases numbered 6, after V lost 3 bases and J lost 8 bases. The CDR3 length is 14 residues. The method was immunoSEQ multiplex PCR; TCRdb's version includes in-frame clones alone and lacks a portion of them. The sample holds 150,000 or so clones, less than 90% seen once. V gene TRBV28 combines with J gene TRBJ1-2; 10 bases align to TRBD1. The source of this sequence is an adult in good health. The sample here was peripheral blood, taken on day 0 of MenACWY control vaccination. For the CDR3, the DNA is TGTGCCAGCAGTTTGACGACAGGGGGCACGGGCTACACCTTC. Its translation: CASSLTTGGTGYTF.